Reported below is one T cell receptor beta chain. The data belong to a study of T cell changes during pregnancy in multiple sclerosis. V was pared by 6 bases and J by 1 base, with 3 bases of the junction left unmatched. CDR3 length equals 14 residues. Germline values: CDR1 MDHEN, CDR2 SYDVKM. Libraries were prepared by immunoSEQ multiplex PCR; TCRdb keeps only in-frame clonotypes and omits some of them. The sample contains about 43,000 clones, 75% to 90% of which appear only once. This specimen was peripheral blood, taken in the second trimester of pregnancy. The chain uses TRBV28 and TRBJ1-5; 7 bases match TRBD1. The sequence derives from a female donor in good health, enrolled as a control in a pregnancy study. DNA for the CDR3: TGTGCCAGCAGCCAGGGGGGCAGCAATCAGCCCCAGCATTTT. It yields the protein CASSQGGSNQPQHF.